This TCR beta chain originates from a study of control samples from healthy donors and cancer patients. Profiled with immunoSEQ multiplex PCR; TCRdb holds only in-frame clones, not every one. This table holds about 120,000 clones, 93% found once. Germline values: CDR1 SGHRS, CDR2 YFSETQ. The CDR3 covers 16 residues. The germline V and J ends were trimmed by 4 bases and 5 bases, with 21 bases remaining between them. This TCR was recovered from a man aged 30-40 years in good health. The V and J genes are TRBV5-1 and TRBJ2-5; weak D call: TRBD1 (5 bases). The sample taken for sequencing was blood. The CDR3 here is CASSPGDRTLGETQYF. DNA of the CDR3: TGCGCCAGCAGCCCCGGCGACAGAACCTTAGGGGAGACCCAGTACTTC. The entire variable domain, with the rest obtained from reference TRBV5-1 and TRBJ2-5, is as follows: KAGVTQTPRYLIKTRGQQVTLSCSPISGHRSVSWYQQTPGQGLQFLFEYFSETQRNKGNFPGRFSGRQFSNSRSEMNVSTLELGDSALYLCASSPGDRTLGETQYFGPGTRLLVL.